This is a list of T cell receptor beta chains from one sample in a study of T cells in Graves' hyperthyroidism and ophthalmopathy. TCRdb re-called the multiplex PCR reads through MiXCR, storing one row per CDR3 protein. The sample lists about 840,000 distinct CDR3 sequences; 38% were seen once. Material for sequencing was blood. These receptors were collected from a man aged 18 to 30 with Graves' hyperthyroidism. CDR3s include the opening cysteine and the closing phenylalanine or tryptophan. A D gene is named only where the DNA matches it firmly. Expanded clones are given a class, and other clones once, few, many or no size at all.

V gene: TRBV7-9
D gene: NA
clone size: NA
J gene: TRBJ1-5
CDR3 protein: CASSLGLGELQPQHF
CDR3 DNA: TGTGCCAGCAGCTTAGGTCTGGGGGAACTCCAGCCCCAGCATTTT

V gene: TRBV7-9
D gene: NA
clone size: NA
J gene: TRBJ2-2
CDR3 protein: CASSSLASSGELFF
CDR3 DNA: TGTGCCAGCAGTTCCCTCGCTAGTTCTGGGGAGCTGTTTTTT

V gene: TRBV3-1
D gene: NA
clone size: NA
J gene: TRBJ1-2
CDR3 protein: CASSQGSGAVYGYTF
CDR3 DNA: TGTGCCAGCAGCCAAGGCAGCGGAGCCGTCTATGGCTACACCTTC

V gene: TRBV6-6
D gene: NA
clone size: few
J gene: TRBJ2-2
CDR3 protein: CASSYSIESGELFF
CDR3 DNA: TGTGCCAGCAGTTACTCAATCGAGTCCGGGGAGCTGTTTTTT

V gene: TRBV7-3
D gene: NA
clone size: many
J gene: TRBJ2-5
CDR3 protein: CASGDGETQYF
CDR3 DNA: TGTGCCAGCGGAGACGGAGAGACCCAGTACTTC

V gene: TRBV10-3
D gene: NA
clone size: many
J gene: TRBJ2-7
CDR3 protein: CAISEAAGSNEQYF
CDR3 DNA: TGTGCCATCAGTGAGGCGGCAGGGTCCAACGAGCAGTACTTC

V gene: TRBV12-3/TRBV12-4
D gene: TRBD1
clone size: few
J gene: TRBJ1-6
CDR3 protein: CASSSGQGANSPLHF
CDR3 DNA: TGTGCCAGCAGCAGTGGACAGGGGGCTAATTCACCCCTCCACTTT

V gene: TRBV7-2
D gene: NA
clone size: many
J gene: TRBJ2-5
CDR3 protein: CASTDSGGKETQYF
CDR3 DNA: TGTGCCAGCACTGACTCTGGGGGTAAAGAGACCCAGTACTTC

V gene: TRBV10-2
D gene: NA
clone size: NA
J gene: TRBJ1-2
CDR3 protein: CASSHGSSNYGYTF
CDR3 DNA: TGTGCCAGCAGCCACGGGAGCTCAAACTATGGCTACACCTTC

V gene: TRBV15
D gene: TRBD1
clone size: once
J gene: TRBJ1-4
CDR3 protein: CATSRWAGGEEKLFF
CDR3 DNA: TGTGCCACCAGCAGGTGGGCAGGGGGTGAGGAAAAACTGTTTTTT

V gene: TRBV6-6
D gene: TRBD1
clone size: many
J gene: TRBJ1-6
CDR3 protein: CASSARDRGGRSPLHF
CDR3 DNA: TGTGCCAGCAGTGCCCGGGACAGGGGAGGGCGATCACCCCTCCACTTT

V gene: TRBV19
D gene: NA
clone size: many
J gene: TRBJ1-5
CDR3 protein: CATTRTASDQPQHF
CDR3 DNA: TGTGCCACTACGAGGACAGCCTCTGATCAGCCCCAGCATTTT

V gene: TRBV5-6
D gene: TRBD1
clone size: NA
J gene: TRBJ2-2
CDR3 protein: CASRAVDRGAGTGELFF
CDR3 DNA: TGTGCCAGCAGGGCCGTCGACAGGGGAGCAGGGACCGGGGAGCTGTTTTTT

V gene: TRBV28
D gene: NA
clone size: NA
J gene: TRBJ2-7
CDR3 protein: CASSPQGYFYEQYF
CDR3 DNA: TGTGCCAGCAGCCCTCAGGGGTACTTCTACGAGCAGTACTTC

V gene: TRBV7-9
D gene: NA
clone size: few
J gene: TRBJ2-2
CDR3 protein: CASSLEAGRMAGELFF
CDR3 DNA: TGTGCCAGCAGCTTAGAGGCGGGGAGAATGGCCGGGGAGCTGTTTTTT

V gene: TRBV6-6
D gene: NA
clone size: NA
J gene: TRBJ1-1
CDR3 protein: CASSESWGNEAFF
CDR3 DNA: TGTGCCAGCAGTGAAAGTTGGGGGAATGAAGCTTTCTTT

V gene: TRBV29-1
D gene: NA
clone size: NA
J gene: TRBJ1-5
CDR3 protein: CSQQGAHQPQHF
CDR3 DNA: TGCAGCCAACAGGGCGCGCATCAGCCCCAGCATTTT

V gene: TRBV7-6
D gene: NA
clone size: few
J gene: TRBJ2-2
CDR3 protein: CASSLGPGLNTGELFF
CDR3 DNA: TGTGCCAGCAGCTTGGGCCCAGGGTTAAACACCGGGGAGCTGTTTTTT

V gene: TRBV12-3/TRBV12-4
D gene: TRBD1
clone size: few
J gene: TRBJ2-5
CDR3 protein: CASRPGQEQETQYF
CDR3 DNA: TGTGCCAGCAGACCCGGACAGGAGCAAGAGACCCAGTACTTC

V gene: TRBV7-2
D gene: NA
clone size: few
J gene: TRBJ1-4
CDR3 protein: CASSLEDSGRKLFF
CDR3 DNA: TGTGCCAGCAGCTTAGAGGATTCCGGACGAAAACTGTTTTTT

V gene: TRBV12-3/TRBV12-4
D gene: TRBD2
clone size: NA
J gene: TRBJ2-5
CDR3 protein: CASSFRVAGDQETQYF
CDR3 DNA: TGTGCCAGCAGTTTCAGGGTAGCGGGGGACCAAGAGACCCAGTACTTC

V gene: TRBV5-1
D gene: NA
clone size: few
J gene: TRBJ2-6
CDR3 protein: CASSLGQAYLSGANVLTF
CDR3 DNA: TGCGCCAGCAGCTTGGGACAGGCGTATCTCTCTGGGGCCAACGTCCTGACTTTC

V gene: TRBV29-1
D gene: NA
clone size: many
J gene: TRBJ1-2
CDR3 protein: CSVEGQRYGYTF
CDR3 DNA: TGCAGCGTTGAAGGACAGCGATATGGCTACACCTTC

V gene: TRBV29-1
D gene: NA
clone size: NA
J gene: TRBJ1-1
CDR3 protein: CSARRGDTKAFF
CDR3 DNA: TGCAGCGCCCGAAGGGGGGACACTAAAGCTTTCTTT

V gene: TRBV20-1
D gene: NA
clone size: NA
J gene: TRBJ2-5
CDR3 protein: CSEALQETQYF
CDR3 DNA: TGCAGTGAGGCGTTACAAGAGACCCAGTACTTC

V gene: TRBV6-5
D gene: TRBD1
clone size: NA
J gene: TRBJ1-1
CDR3 protein: CASSYGRGRSEAFF
CDR3 DNA: TGTGCCAGCAGTTACGGGAGGGGGCGATCTGAAGCTTTCTTT

V gene: TRBV7-2
D gene: NA
clone size: NA
J gene: TRBJ2-6
CDR3 protein: CASTPSAGAGANVLTF
CDR3 DNA: TGTGCCAGCACCCCCAGTGCAGGGGCCGGGGCCAACGTCCTGACTTTC

V gene: TRBV2
D gene: TRBD1
clone size: NA
J gene: TRBJ2-5
CDR3 protein: CASSNIQSNQGARETQYF
CDR3 DNA: TGTGCCAGCAGTAACATACAAAGCAATCAGGGGGCCAGGGAGACCCAGTACTTC

V gene: TRBV11-2
D gene: NA
clone size: many
J gene: TRBJ1-1
CDR3 protein: CASSLDPDMNTEAFF
CDR3 DNA: TGTGCCAGCAGCTTAGATCCAGACATGAACACTGAAGCTTTCTTT

V gene: TRBV7-6
D gene: NA
clone size: few
J gene: TRBJ1-4
CDR3 protein: CASSFAGANEKLFF
CDR3 DNA: TGTGCCAGCAGCTTTGCAGGTGCTAATGAAAAACTGTTTTTT

V gene: TRBV7-2
D gene: TRBD2
clone size: NA
J gene: TRBJ2-5
CDR3 protein: CASSPRTSGRAETQYF
CDR3 DNA: TGTGCCAGCAGCCCCAGGACTAGCGGGAGGGCAGAGACCCAGTACTTC

V gene: TRBV6-5
D gene: NA
clone size: few
J gene: TRBJ1-2
CDR3 protein: CASSQHRANYGYTF
CDR3 DNA: TGTGCCAGCAGCCAACACCGAGCTAACTATGGCTACACCTTC

V gene: TRBV28
D gene: TRBD1
clone size: NA
J gene: TRBJ1-1
CDR3 protein: CASRPNRGRAFF
CDR3 DNA: TGTGCCAGCAGGCCAAACAGGGGTAGAGCTTTCTTT

V gene: TRBV13
D gene: TRBD1
clone size: NA
J gene: TRBJ2-7
CDR3 protein: CASSLGQVGDEQYF
CDR3 DNA: TGTGCCAGCAGCCTCGGACAGGTCGGGGACGAGCAGTACTTC

V gene: TRBV28
D gene: NA
clone size: NA
J gene: TRBJ2-7
CDR3 protein: CASSLGGSEYEQYF
CDR3 DNA: TGTGCCAGCAGTTTAGGAGGGAGCGAGTACGAGCAGTACTTC

V gene: TRBV4-1
D gene: NA
clone size: few
J gene: TRBJ1-1
CDR3 protein: CASDAGGYTEAFF
CDR3 DNA: TGCGCCAGCGACGCTGGGGGGTACACTGAAGCTTTCTTT

V gene: TRBV5-1
D gene: NA
clone size: few
J gene: TRBJ1-3
CDR3 protein: CASSPERPGNTIYF
CDR3 DNA: TGCGCCAGCAGCCCGGAAAGGCCTGGAAACACCATATATTTT

V gene: TRBV20-1
D gene: TRBD1
clone size: NA
J gene: TRBJ2-5
CDR3 protein: CSATGSNTGQGVETQYF
CDR3 DNA: TGCAGTGCTACTGGGTCCAACACCGGACAGGGCGTGGAGACCCAGTACTTC

V gene: TRBV2
D gene: NA
clone size: NA
J gene: TRBJ1-1
CDR3 protein: CASTVGGDYTEAFF
CDR3 DNA: TGTGCCAGCACCGTCGGGGGGGACTACACTGAAGCTTTCTTT

V gene: TRBV7-9
D gene: NA
clone size: many
J gene: TRBJ1-3
CDR3 protein: CASSLGIRSGNTIYF
CDR3 DNA: TGTGCCAGCAGCTTAGGCATCCGCTCTGGAAACACCATATATTTT